A single sample is the source of the 20 T cell receptor beta chains below, sequenced in a study of shared clonotypes between healthy human individuals. Sequenced by immunoSEQ multiplex PCR; TCRdb stores in-frame clones only, minus some. Of some 2.1 million clones listed, approximately 95% are singletons. Sequencing input: naive CD4+ T cells sorted from blood. Subset denoted: CD45RA+ positively selected. The receptor source for this set is a man aged 18 to 30 in good health.

This clone showed up just once. The CDR3, as DNA: TGCGCCAGCAGCCAAGATTTTCGGGTCGGTTACTATGGCTACACCTTC. Its translation is CASSQDFRVGYYGYTF. This chain links TRBV4-1 with TRBJ1-2; D gene uncertain. Trimming removed 0 bases from V and 3 bases from J, with 14 bases in between. The CDR3 runs to 16 residues. Germline assignment: CDR1 MGHRA and CDR2 YSYEKL.

J is TRBJ1-5 and V is TRBV10-2, with a tentative D call TRBD1 (5 bases). Germline V gives CDR1 WSHSY, CDR2 SAAADI. The ends were cut back, 3 bases at V and 9 bases at J, with 18 bases in the middle. This CDR3 is built from 15 residues. The DNA for the CDR3 is TGCGCCAGCAGTGACCCCGGGACCGGACGGATGCCCCAGCATTTT. It yields the protein CASSDPGTGRMPQHF.

The V call is TRBV5-1, the J call TRBJ2-3; no definite D call. CDR1 and CDR2 from the germline V gene are SGHRS and YFSETQ. The length of the CDR3 is 13 residues. V was shortened by 4 bases and J by 6 bases, with 12 bases between the two germline ends. CDR3 sequence: CASSAGPSDTQYF. The DNA of the CDR3 is TGCGCCAGCAGCGCAGGACCGAGTGATACGCAGTATTTT.

The chain carries TRBV7-9 and TRBJ2-7; 7 nucleotides line up with TRBD2. V gave up 2 bases and J gave up 2 bases; unmatched junction bases: 3. CDR1 is SEHNR and CDR2 is FQNEAQ in the germline V gene (reference sequence). This CDR3 is 14 amino acids long. The CDR3 DNA reads TGTGCCAGCAGCTTAAGTGGGAGGGCCTACGAGCAGTACTTC. Amino acids: CASSLSGRAYEQYF.

The genes are TRBV30 and TRBJ1-1; tentatively, D is TRBD1 (5 bases). Germline CDR1 GTSNPN, CDR2 SVGIG (reference sequence). The CDR3 runs to 14 residues. V was pared by 3 bases and J by 4 bases, with 15 bases between. This CDR3 is CAWSGGAWGTEAFF. The CDR3 coding sequence is TGTGCCTGGAGCGGGGGAGCCTGGGGCACTGAAGCTTTCTTT.

The V call is TRBV7-2, the J call TRBJ1-2, with D uncertain. The V and J ends lost 5 bases and 4 bases respectively, with 14 bases between them. The CDR3 length is 14 residues. The germline V gene encodes CDR1 SGHTA and CDR2 FQGNSA. The CDR3 sequence: CASSPKEGGYGYTF. The CDR3 coding sequence is TGTGCCAGCAGCCCAAAGGAGGGTGGCTATGGCTACACCTTC.

As for this clone: A read error is possible here, since a much larger clone lies one base away. The V call is TRBV11-1, the J call TRBJ1-1; tentative D call: TRBD1 (5 bases). Germline V gene data show CDR1 as SGHAT and CDR2 as FQDESV (reference sequence). The CDR3 has 14 amino acids. The V gene lost 3 bases and the J gene lost 0 bases, with 8 bases spanning the gap. CDR3 loop: CASSFQGMNTEAFF. DNA for the CDR3: TGTGCCAGCAGCTTCCAGGGAATGAACACTGAAGCTTTCTTT.

The V call is TRBV5-1, the J call TRBJ2-1, with 12 bases fitting TRBD2. In germline, CDR1 is SGHRS, CDR2 YFSETQ. V lost 2 bases to trimming and J lost 1 base; unmatched junction nucleotides: 7. The length of the CDR3 is 18 residues. CDR3 protein: CASSLRLAGASSYNEQFF. The CDR3 bases are TGCGCCAGCAGCTTACGACTAGCGGGAGCCTCATCCTACAATGAGCAGTTCTTC.

This clone was seen once. The rearrangement joins TRBV5-6 to TRBJ2-1, with TRBD2 matching over 11 bases. The CDR3 consists of 15 residues. Germline CDR1 is SGHDT and CDR2 is YYEEEE. Unmatched junction bases numbered 5, after V lost 2 bases and J lost 7 bases. The DNA of the CDR3 is TGTGCCAGCAGCTTTAGCGGGAGGGCCGGGAATGAGCAGTTCTTC. This translates into CASSFSGRAGNEQFF. Full variable domain (outside the CDR3, taken from reference TRBV5-6 and TRBJ2-1): DAGVTQSPTHLIKTRGQQVTLRCSPKSGHDTVSWYQQALGQGPQFIFQYYEEEERQRGNFPDRFSGHQFPNYSSELNVNALLLGDSALYLCASSFSGRAGNEQFFGPGTRLTVL.

The chain couples TRBV7-2 to TRBJ1-1; a possible D gene is TRBD1 (5 bases). V was trimmed by 5 bases and J by 1 base, leaving 11 bases between them. The CDR3 runs 14 residues. The germline V gene has CDR1 SGHTA and CDR2 FQGNSA. In DNA form, the CDR3 reads TGTGCCAGCAGCACCCGGGACGGGAACACTGAAGCTTTCTTT. Its protein product is CASSTRDGNTEAFF.

The J gene is TRBJ2-1, the V gene TRBV7-2; D unclear. V lost 2 bases and J 3 bases, leaving 2 bases between the germline ends. The CDR3 extends over 12 amino acids. In germline, CDR1 is SGHTA, CDR2 FQGNSA. The CDR3 bases are TGTGCCAGCAGCTTAAACTACAATGAGCAGTTCTTC. Amino acids: CASSLNYNEQFF.

The rearrangement joins TRBV2 to TRBJ1-1; no clear D gene. This CDR3 has 12 residues. Trimming cost V 8 bases and J 5 bases, with 12 bases left between them. Germline V gene lookup returns CDR1 SNHLY and CDR2 FYNNEI. Here the CDR3 DNA reads TGTGCCAGCGCCCTAGGGCGGACTGAAGCTTTCTTT. As protein: CASALGRTEAFF.

This clone was observed at least ten times. The rearrangement joins TRBV4-1 to TRBJ2-7; TRBD1 aligns across 7 bases. The V gene end was trimmed by 1 base and the J gene end by 6 bases; junction bases not matched to a gene: 6. In germline, CDR1 is MGHRA, CDR2 YSYEKL. The CDR3 loop spans 14 amino acids. Written as DNA, the CDR3 is TGCGCCAGCAGCCAAGGGACAGGTCCGGGCGAGCAGTACTTC. Translation gives CASSQGTGPGEQYF.

The chain employs TRBV19 and TRBJ2-7; 8 bases are shared with TRBD2. Looked up from germline, CDR1 is LNHDA and CDR2 is SQIVND (reference sequence). This CDR3 is 16 amino acids long. After removal of 5 bases from V and 4 bases from J, the junction contained 13 bases not matched to a gene. As DNA, the CDR3 is TGTGCCAGTAGTGATGTTAGCGGGGTAAAGATTTACGAGCAGTACTTC. Translated, it gives CASSDVSGVKIYEQYF.

The V call is TRBV18, the J call TRBJ1-5; TRBD1 matches at 8 bases. Germline CDR1 reads KGHSH; CDR2 reads LQKENI. The V segment lost 5 bases and the J segment 0 bases; nucleotides outside the gene matches: 6. The length of the CDR3 is 16 residues. CDR3 nucleotides: TGTGCCAGCTCATTGGACAGGGTTAATAGCAATCAGCCCCAGCATTTT. Its protein product is CASSLDRVNSNQPQHF. The full variable domain, with the rest looked up from reference TRBV18 and TRBJ1-5, is NAGVMQNPRHLVRRRGQEARLRCSPMKGHSHVYWYRQLPEEGLKFMVYLQKENIIDESGMPKERFSAEFPKEGPSILRIQQVVRGDSAAYFCASSLDRVNSNQPQHFGDGTRLSIL.

This clone was seen just once. The rearrangement links TRBV6-5 to TRBJ2-3; TRBD2 is a possible D gene (6 bases). This CDR3 is 15 amino acids long. Trimming took off 5 bases at V and 6 bases at J, with 18 bases between the two ends. Germline V gene sequence: CDR1 MNHEY, CDR2 SVGAGI. CDR3 in DNA: TGTGCCAGCAGTCCAGTCAAGACTAGTTACGATACGCAGTATTTT. This gives the protein CASSPVKTSYDTQYF.

The chain has TRBV10-3 and TRBJ1-5, with D unresolved. CDR1 is ENHRY, CDR2 SYGVKD, per germline. V lost 0 bases and J 3 bases, leaving 3 bases between the germline ends. CDR3 length: 13 residues. CDR3 sequence reads: CAISESFNQPQHF. The DNA for the CDR3 is TGTGCCATCAGTGAGTCATTCAATCAGCCCCAGCATTTT.

About this clone: The same CDR3 arises from other DNA sequences in this sample as well. The chain links TRBV18 to TRBJ2-1; D ambiguous. The germline V and J ends were trimmed by 6 bases and 0 bases, with 12 bases remaining between them. The germline V gene encodes CDR1 KGHSH and CDR2 LQKENI. The CDR3 runs to 15 residues. In DNA, the CDR3 is TGTGCCAGCTCCCCTCGCGGAAGCTCCTACAATGAGCAGTTCTTC. Its translation is CASSPRGSSYNEQFF.

The chain is built from TRBV9 and TRBJ1-1; TRBD1 is a possible D gene (5 bases). The V gene's germline CDR1 is SGDLS and CDR2 YYNGEE. CDR3 size: 16 residues. V lost 0 bases and J 0 bases, leaving 12 bases between the germline ends. The CDR3 nucleotides are TGTGCCAGCAGCGTAGGGATAGGGACGGTGAACACTGAAGCTTTCTTT. Translation: CASSVGIGTVNTEAFF.

The chain uses TRBV7-2 and TRBJ2-1; 13 nucleotides agree with TRBD2. J lost 7 bases, V lost 5 bases, and 5 bases had no gene match. CDR1 is SGHTA, CDR2 FQGNSA, per germline. The CDR3 is made up of 15 amino acids. CDR3: CASSPTSGGANEQFF. In DNA form, the CDR3 reads TGTGCCAGCAGCCCTACTAGCGGGGGGGCGAATGAGCAGTTCTTC.